A selection of T cell receptor beta chains follows, all from one sample in a study of identical twins. TCRdb independently ran MiXCR on the 5' RACE reads; one entry per CDR3 protein. Of roughly 1.6 million distinct CDR3 sequences in the sample, about 30% are singletons; the top ten hold around 0.25%. The sample was cord blood. Source of these receptors: a newborn girl in good health. Each CDR3 is given with its conserved first and last residue. D genes are given only for firm matches. The size field is filled for only some rows; it gives once, few, many or a size class.

V	J	D	size	CDR3	DNA
TRBV6-6	TRBJ1-2	.	.	CASTKGQGITANYGYTF	TGTGCCAGCACTAAAGGGCAGGGAATCACAGCTAACTATGGCTACACCTTC
TRBV12-3/TRBV12-4	TRBJ1-2	.	.	CASTVDNYGYTF	TGTGCCAGCACCGTAGATAACTATGGCTACACCTTC
TRBV27	TRBJ2-7	.	.	CASSIYRDKRYEQYF	TGTGCCAGCAGCATCTACCGGGACAAACGCTACGAGCAGTACTTC
TRBV7-9	TRBJ2-7	TRBD2	.	CASSRGGNSYEQYF	TGTGCCAGCAGTCGCGGGGGAAATTCCTACGAGCAGTACTTC
TRBV5-1	TRBJ2-7	TRBD2	few	CASSLLAGVNSYEQYF	TGCGCCAGCAGCTTACTAGCGGGAGTTAACTCCTACGAGCAGTACTTC
TRBV20-1	TRBJ2-4	TRBD1	.	CSAGTGVVRNIQYF	TGCAGTGCAGGGACAGGGGTCGTGAGAAACATTCAGTACTTC
TRBV20-1	TRBJ2-3	.	.	CSARPLLYTDTQYF	TGCAGTGCTAGACCCCTCCTCTACACAGATACGCAGTATTTT
TRBV10-3	TRBJ2-3	.	few	CAISGTNPTDTQYF	TGTGCCATCAGTGGTACTAACCCCACAGATACGCAGTATTTT
TRBV4-1	TRBJ2-1	.	few	CASSQPRASKRHEQFF	TGCGCCAGCAGCCAACCGAGGGCATCAAAGCGGCATGAGCAGTTCTTC
TRBV7-9	TRBJ1-1	.	.	CASSLDGRDTEAFF	TGTGCCAGCAGCTTAGACGGAAGGGACACTGAAGCTTTCTTT
TRBV5-1	TRBJ2-1	TRBD2	many	CASSWTSGNYNEQFF	TGCGCCAGCAGCTGGACTAGCGGGAACTACAATGAGCAGTTCTTC
TRBV5-1	TRBJ2-5	TRBD1	few	CASSPTGTGMETQYF	TGCGCCAGCAGCCCGACTGGGACAGGGATGGAGACCCAGTACTTC
TRBV27	TRBJ1-2	TRBD1	few	CASSPLGQAANYGYTF	TGTGCCAGCTCCCCCCTAGGACAGGCAGCTAACTATGGCTACACCTTC
TRBV6-5	TRBJ1-1	TRBD1	once	CASSYRGRRAFF	TGTGCCAGCAGTTACAGGGGGCGGAGAGCTTTCTTT
TRBV3-1	TRBJ2-3	TRBD2	.	CASSQGQRGGGTDTQYF	TGTGCCAGCAGCCAAGGCCAGCGGGGGGGCGGGACAGATACGCAGTATTTT
TRBV20-1	TRBJ2-5	TRBD2	few	CSAPGLGAEEQYF	TGCAGTGCTCCGGGACTAGGGGCGGAGGAGCAGTACTTC
TRBV20-1	TRBJ2-1	TRBD1	.	CSASMRGRYNEQFF	TGCAGTGCTAGTATGAGGGGGCGCTACAATGAGCAGTTCTTC
TRBV29-1	TRBJ1-2	TRBD1	few	CSGQGGNGYTF	TGCAGCGGACAGGGGGGTAATGGCTACACCTTC
TRBV11-2	TRBJ2-3	TRBD2	few	CASSTWGKLAGRADTQYF	TGTGCCAGCAGCACGTGGGGAAAACTAGCGGGCCGCGCAGATACGCAGTATTTT
TRBV10-3	TRBJ2-2	TRBD2	few	CAISGTSGIAGELFF	TGTGCCATCTCGGGGACTAGCGGGATAGCCGGGGAGCTGTTTTTT
TRBV14	TRBJ2-7	.	.	CASSQAAGGNEQYF	TGTGCCAGCAGCCAAGCCGCCGGCGGCAATGAGCAGTACTTC
TRBV5-1	TRBJ2-5	.	many	CASSLERKETQYF	TGCGCCAGCAGCTTGGAGCGGAAAGAGACCCAGTACTTC
TRBV29-1	TRBJ2-3	.	many	CSVGGRTTDTQYF	TGCAGCGTTGGGGGACGTACCACAGATACGCAGTATTTT
TRBV4-1	TRBJ2-1	TRBD1	.	CASSRPGQGNYNEQFF	TGCGCCAGCAGCCGACCGGGACAGGGGAACTACAATGAGCAGTTCTTC
TRBV6-5	TRBJ2-7	TRBD2	.	CASSYSISVTSASSYNEQYF	TGTGCCAGCAGTTACTCGATCTCCGTGACTAGCGCTAGCTCCTACAATGAGCAGTACTTC
TRBV3-1	TRBJ2-1	TRBD1	.	CASSQDVGQGGYNEQFF	TGTGCCAGCAGCCAAGATGTGGGACAGGGGGGGTACAATGAGCAGTTCTTC
TRBV24-1	TRBJ2-3	TRBD1	.	CATSDFTKGRDRSTDTQYF	TGTGCCACCAGTGATTTCACGAAGGGCCGGGACAGAAGCACAGATACGCAGTATTTT
TRBV29-1	TRBJ2-7	.	many	CSVVEGSLYEQYF	TGCAGCGTTGTGGAGGGCAGCCTCTACGAGCAGTACTTC
TRBV20-1	TRBJ2-3	TRBD1	.	CSAREGTGVADTQYF	TGCAGTGCTAGAGAAGGGACAGGGGTAGCAGATACGCAGTATTTT
TRBV10-2	TRBJ2-7	.	few	CASMGRGPLSSYEQYF	TGCGCCAGCATGGGGAGGGGGCCCTTGAGCTCCTACGAGCAGTACTTC
TRBV7-9	TRBJ2-3	.	.	CASSLARGSSSTDTQYF	TGTGCCAGCAGCTTAGCGCGGGGTTCCTCTAGCACAGATACGCAGTATTTT
TRBV7-9	TRBJ2-7	TRBD2	few	CASSAYSGVSYEQYF	TGTGCCAGCAGCGCTTATAGCGGGGTCTCCTACGAGCAGTACTTC
TRBV5-1	TRBJ2-5	TRBD2	few	CASGYGRPQETQYF	TGCGCCAGCGGATACGGGAGGCCCCAAGAGACCCAGTACTTC
TRBV10-1	TRBJ2-7	.	.	CASSGGASTEQYF	TGCGCCAGCAGTGGGGGGGCCAGCACCGAGCAGTACTTC
TRBV20-1	TRBJ2-1	.	.	CSARVYHEQFF	TGCAGTGCTAGGGTCTACCATGAGCAGTTCTTC
TRBV20-1	TRBJ2-6	.	.	CSARSRAGANVLTF	TGCAGTGCTAGATCAAGGGCTGGGGCCAACGTCCTGACTTTC
TRBV5-1	TRBJ1-4	.	once	CASSLVGGVEEKLFF	TGCGCCAGCAGCTTGGTTGGGGGCGTAGAAGAAAAACTGTTTTTT
TRBV18	TRBJ1-2	.	.	CASSPSDSYYGYTF	TGTGCCAGCTCACCCTCCGACAGCTACTATGGCTACACCTTC
TRBV5-1	TRBJ2-1	TRBD2	.	CASTLAGGPVNEQFF	TGCGCCAGCACCCTAGCGGGAGGGCCGGTCAATGAGCAGTTCTTC